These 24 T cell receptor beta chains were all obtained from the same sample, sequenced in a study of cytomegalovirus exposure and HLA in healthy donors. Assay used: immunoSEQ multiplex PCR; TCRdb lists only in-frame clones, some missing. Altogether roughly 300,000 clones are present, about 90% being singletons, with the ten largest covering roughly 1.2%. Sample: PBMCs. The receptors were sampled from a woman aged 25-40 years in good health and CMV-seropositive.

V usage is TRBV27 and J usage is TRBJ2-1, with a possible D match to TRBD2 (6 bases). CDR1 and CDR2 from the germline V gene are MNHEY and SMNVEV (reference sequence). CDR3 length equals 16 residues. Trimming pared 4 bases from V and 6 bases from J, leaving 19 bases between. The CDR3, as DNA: TGTGCCAGCAGTTATGACGGGAGCCCTCCTCTCAATGAGCAGTTCTTC. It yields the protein CASSYDGSPPLNEQFF.

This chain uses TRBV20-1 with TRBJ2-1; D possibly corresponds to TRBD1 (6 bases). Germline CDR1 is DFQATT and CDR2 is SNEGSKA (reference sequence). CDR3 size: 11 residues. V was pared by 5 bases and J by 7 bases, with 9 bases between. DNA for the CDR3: TGCAGTGCTCACACAGGGAATGAGCAGTTCTTC. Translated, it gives CSAHTGNEQFF.

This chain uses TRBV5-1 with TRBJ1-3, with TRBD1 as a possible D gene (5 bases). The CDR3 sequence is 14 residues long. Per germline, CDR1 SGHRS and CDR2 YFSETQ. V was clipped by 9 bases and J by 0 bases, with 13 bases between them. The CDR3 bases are TGCGCCATCAAGGGGAGGGACTCTGGAAACACCATATATTTT. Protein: CAIKGRDSGNTIYF.

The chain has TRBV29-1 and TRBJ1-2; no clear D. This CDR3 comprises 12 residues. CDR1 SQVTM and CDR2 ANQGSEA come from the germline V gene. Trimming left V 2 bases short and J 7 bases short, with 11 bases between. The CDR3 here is CSVESGPAGYTF. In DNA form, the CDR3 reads TGCAGCGTTGAATCCGGGCCGGCTGGCTACACCTTC.

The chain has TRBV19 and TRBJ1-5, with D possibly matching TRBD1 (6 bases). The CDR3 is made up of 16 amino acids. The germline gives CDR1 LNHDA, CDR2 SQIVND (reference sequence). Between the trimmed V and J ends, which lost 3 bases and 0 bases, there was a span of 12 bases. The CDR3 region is CASSITSGHSNQPQHF. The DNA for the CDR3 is TGTGCCAGTAGTATCACCTCGGGACATAGCAATCAGCCCCAGCATTTT.

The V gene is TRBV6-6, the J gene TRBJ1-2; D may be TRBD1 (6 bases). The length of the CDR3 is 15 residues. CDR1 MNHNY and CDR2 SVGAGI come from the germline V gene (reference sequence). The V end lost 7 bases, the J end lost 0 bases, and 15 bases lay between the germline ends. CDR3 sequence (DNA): TGTGCCAGCACTTCAATGGGGGCTACTAACTATGGCTACACCTTC. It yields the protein CASTSMGATNYGYTF.

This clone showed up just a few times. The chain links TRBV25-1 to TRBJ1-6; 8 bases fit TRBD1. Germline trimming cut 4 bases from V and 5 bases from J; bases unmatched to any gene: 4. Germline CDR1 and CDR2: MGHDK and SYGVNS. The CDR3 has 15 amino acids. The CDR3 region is CASSGDRKDNSPLHF. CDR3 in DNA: TGTGCCAGCAGTGGGGACAGGAAAGATAATTCACCCCTCCACTTT.

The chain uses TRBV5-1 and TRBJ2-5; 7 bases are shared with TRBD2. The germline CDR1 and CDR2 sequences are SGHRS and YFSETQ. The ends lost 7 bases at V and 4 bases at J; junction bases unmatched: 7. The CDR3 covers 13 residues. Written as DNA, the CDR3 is TGCGCCAGCGGACTAGTTTTTGGAGAGACCCAGTACTTC. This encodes CASGLVFGETQYF. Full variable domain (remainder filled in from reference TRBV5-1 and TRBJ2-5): KAGVTQTPRYLIKTRGQQVTLSCSPISGHRSVSWYQQTPGQGLQFLFEYFSETQRNKGNFPGRFSGRQFSNSRSEMNVSTLELGDSALYLCASGLVFGETQYFGPGTRLLVL.

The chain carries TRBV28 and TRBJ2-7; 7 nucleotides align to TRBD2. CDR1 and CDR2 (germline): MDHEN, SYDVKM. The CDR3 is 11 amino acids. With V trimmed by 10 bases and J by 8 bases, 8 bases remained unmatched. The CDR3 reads CATARREKQYF. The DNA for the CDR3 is TGTGCCACCGCCCGGCGGGAGAAGCAGTACTTC.

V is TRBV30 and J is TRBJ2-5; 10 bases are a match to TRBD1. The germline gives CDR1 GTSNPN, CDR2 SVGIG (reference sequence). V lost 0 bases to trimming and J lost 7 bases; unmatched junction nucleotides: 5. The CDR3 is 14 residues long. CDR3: CAWSVGWTGGTQYF. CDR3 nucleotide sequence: TGTGCCTGGAGTGTGGGCTGGACAGGGGGGACCCAGTACTTC. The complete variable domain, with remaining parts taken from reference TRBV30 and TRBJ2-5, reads SQTIHQWPATLVQPVGSPLSLECTVEGTSNPNLYWYRQAAGRGLQLLFYSVGIGQISSEVPQNLSASRPQDRQFILSSKKLLLSDSGFYLCAWSVGWTGGTQYFGPGTRLLVL.

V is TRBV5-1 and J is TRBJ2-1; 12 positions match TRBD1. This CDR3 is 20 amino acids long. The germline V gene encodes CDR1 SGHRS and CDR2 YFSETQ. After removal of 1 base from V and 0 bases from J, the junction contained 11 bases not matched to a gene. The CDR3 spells CASSLLGDRGPTSSYNEQFF. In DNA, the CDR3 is TGCGCCAGCAGCTTGTTAGGGGACAGGGGGCCTACGAGCTCCTACAATGAGCAGTTCTTC.

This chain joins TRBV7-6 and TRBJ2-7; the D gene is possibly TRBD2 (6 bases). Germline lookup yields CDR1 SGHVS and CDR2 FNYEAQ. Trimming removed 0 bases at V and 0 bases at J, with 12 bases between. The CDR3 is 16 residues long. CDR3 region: CASSLAGGDDSYEQYF. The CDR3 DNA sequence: TGTGCCAGCAGCTTAGCTGGCGGGGACGACTCCTACGAGCAGTACTTC.

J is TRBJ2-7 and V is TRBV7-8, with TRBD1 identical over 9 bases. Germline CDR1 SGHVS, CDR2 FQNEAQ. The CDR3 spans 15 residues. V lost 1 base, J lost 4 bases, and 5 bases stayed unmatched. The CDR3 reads CASSLGGQGPYEQYF. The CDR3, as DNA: TGTGCCAGCAGCTTAGGGGGACAGGGACCGTACGAGCAGTACTTC.

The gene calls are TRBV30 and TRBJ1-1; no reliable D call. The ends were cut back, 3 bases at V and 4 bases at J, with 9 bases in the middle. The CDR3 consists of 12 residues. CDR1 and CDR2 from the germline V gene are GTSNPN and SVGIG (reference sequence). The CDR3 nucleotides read TGTGCCTGGAGCGGGGAGGCCACTGAAGCTTTCTTT. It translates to CAWSGEATEAFF.

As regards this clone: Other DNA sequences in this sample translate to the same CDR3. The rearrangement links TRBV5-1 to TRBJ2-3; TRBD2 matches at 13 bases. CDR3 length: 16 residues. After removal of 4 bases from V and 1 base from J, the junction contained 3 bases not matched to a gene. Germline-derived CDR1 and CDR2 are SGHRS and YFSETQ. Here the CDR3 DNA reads TGCGCCAGCAGCCCCGGACTAGCGGGGGGCACAGATACGCAGTATTTT. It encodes CASSPGLAGGTDTQYF.

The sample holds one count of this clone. The CDR3: CASSLVGGLVDEQYF. The CDR3 DNA reads TGTGCCAGCAGCTTGGTGGGGGGACTTGTCGACGAGCAGTACTTC. The genes are TRBV5-4 and TRBJ2-7, with D maybe TRBD2 (6 bases). CDR1 SGHNT and CDR2 YYREEE come from the germline V gene (reference sequence). This CDR3 comprises 15 residues. Trimming stripped 0 bases from V and 5 bases from J, with 15 bases between.

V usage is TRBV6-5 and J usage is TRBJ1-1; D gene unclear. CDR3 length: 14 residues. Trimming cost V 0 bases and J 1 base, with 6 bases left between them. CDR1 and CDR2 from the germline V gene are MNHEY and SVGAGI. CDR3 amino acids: CASSYSPKNTEAFF. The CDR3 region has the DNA TGTGCCAGCAGTTACTCGCCAAAGAACACTGAAGCTTTCTTT.

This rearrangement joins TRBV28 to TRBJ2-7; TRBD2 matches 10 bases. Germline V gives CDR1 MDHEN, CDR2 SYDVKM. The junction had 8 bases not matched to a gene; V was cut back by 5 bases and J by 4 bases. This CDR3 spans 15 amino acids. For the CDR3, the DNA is TGTGCCAGCAGTCCGTCTAGCGGGAGTATGTACGAGCAGTACTTC. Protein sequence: CASSPSSGSMYEQYF. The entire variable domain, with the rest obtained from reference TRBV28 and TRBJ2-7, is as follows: DVKVTQSSRYLVKRTGEKVFLECVQDMDHENMFWYRQDPGLGLRLIYFSYDVKMKEKGDIPEGYSVSREKKERFSLILESASTNQTSMYLCASSPSSGSMYEQYFGPGTRLTVT.

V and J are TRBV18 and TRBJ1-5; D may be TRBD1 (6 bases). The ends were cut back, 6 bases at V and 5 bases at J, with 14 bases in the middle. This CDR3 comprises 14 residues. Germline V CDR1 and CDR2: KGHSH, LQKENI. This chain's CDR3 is CASSLQGLDQPQHF. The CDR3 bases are TGTGCCAGCTCCCTCCAGGGGTTGGATCAGCCCCAGCATTTT.

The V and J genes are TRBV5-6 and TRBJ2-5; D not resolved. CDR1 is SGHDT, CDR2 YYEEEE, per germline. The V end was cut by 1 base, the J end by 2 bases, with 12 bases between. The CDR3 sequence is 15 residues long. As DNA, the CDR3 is TGTGCCAGCAGCTTGTCAGGATTTTCACAAGAGACCCAGTACTTC. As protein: CASSLSGFSQETQYF.

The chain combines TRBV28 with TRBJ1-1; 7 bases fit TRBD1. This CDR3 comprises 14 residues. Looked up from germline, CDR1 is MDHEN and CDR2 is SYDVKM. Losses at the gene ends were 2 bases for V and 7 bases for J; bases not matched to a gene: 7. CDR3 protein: CASSLGTARIEAFF. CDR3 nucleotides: TGTGCCAGCAGTTTAGGGACAGCTCGTATTGAAGCTTTCTTT.

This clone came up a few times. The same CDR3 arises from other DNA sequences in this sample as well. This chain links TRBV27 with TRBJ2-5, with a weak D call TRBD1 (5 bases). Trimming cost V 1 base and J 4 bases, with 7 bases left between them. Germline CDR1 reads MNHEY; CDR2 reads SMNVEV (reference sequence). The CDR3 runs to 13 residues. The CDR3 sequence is CASSLWGGETQYF. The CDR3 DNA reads TGTGCCAGCAGTTTATGGGGCGGAGAGACCCAGTACTTC.

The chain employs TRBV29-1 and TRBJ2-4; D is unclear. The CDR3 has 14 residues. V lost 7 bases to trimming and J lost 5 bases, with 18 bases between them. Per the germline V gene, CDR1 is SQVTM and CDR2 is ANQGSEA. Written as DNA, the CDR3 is TGCAGCGCGGAGAGAGATGAGGTGGAAAACATTCAGTACTTC. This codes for CSAERDEVENIQYF.

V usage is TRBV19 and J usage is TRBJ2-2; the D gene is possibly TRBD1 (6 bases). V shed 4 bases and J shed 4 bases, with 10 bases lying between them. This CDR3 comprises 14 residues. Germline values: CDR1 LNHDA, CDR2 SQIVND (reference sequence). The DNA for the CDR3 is TGTGCCAGTAGTAGGGGACAAGCCACCGGGGAGCTGTTTTTT. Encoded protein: CASSRGQATGELFF.